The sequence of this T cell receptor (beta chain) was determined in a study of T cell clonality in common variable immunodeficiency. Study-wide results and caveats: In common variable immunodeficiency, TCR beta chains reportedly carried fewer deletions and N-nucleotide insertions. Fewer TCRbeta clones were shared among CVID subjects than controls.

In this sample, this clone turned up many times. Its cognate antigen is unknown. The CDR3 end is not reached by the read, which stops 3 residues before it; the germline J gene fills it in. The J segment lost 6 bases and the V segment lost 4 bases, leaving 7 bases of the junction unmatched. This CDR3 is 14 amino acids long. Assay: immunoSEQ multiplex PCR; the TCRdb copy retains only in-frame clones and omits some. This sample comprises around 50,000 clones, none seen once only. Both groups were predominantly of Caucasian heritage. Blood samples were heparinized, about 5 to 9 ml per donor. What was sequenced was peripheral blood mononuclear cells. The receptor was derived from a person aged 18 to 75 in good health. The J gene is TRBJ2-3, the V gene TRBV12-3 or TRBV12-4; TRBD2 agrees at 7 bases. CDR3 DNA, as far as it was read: TGTGCCAGCAGTTCGGGGGGTACCGCGGATACG. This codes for CASSSGGTADT. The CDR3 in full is CASSSGGTADTQYF.